The next 32 T cell receptor beta chains were all read from a single sample in a study of patients and donors after allogeneic stem cell transplantation. One entry per CDR3 protein results from TCRdb running MiXCR on the RT-PCR reads. The table lists about a million distinct CDR3 sequences, roughly 17% of them singletons. The sequencing sample was made of blood, either unsorted or a sorted T cell fraction (not recorded which). The source is a human donor who was either an allogeneic HSCT recipient or a stem cell or donor lymphocyte infusion donor (not recorded which). It is not recorded whose cells these are; they may come from a transplant donor.

The V and J genes are TRBV4-2 and TRBJ2-1; TRBD2 agrees at 9 bases. V was clipped by 1 base and J by 8 bases; unmatched bases: 15. Germline V gene data show CDR1 as LGHNA and CDR2 as YNFKEQ. CDR3 size: 18 residues. CDR3 sequence (DNA): TGTGCCAGCAGCCAAGGGGTGTTTGGTAGCGGGAGTCGCGATGAGCAGTTCTTC. This sequence encodes CASSQGVFGSGSRDEQFF.

This chain uses TRBV7-9 with TRBJ2-3; 9 bases agree with TRBD2. V shed 1 base, J shed 4 bases, and the junction held 6 bases outside the gene matches. CDR1 and CDR2 from the germline V gene are SEHNR and FQNEAQ (reference sequence). The CDR3 runs 16 residues. The CDR3 loop reads CASSLVVSGGADTQYF. The CDR3 DNA sequence: TGTGCCAGCAGCTTAGTAGTTAGCGGGGGCGCAGATACGCAGTATTTT.

This sequence joins TRBV27 and TRBJ2-3, with D possibly TRBD1 on 5 matching bases. Trimming took off 5 bases at V and 2 bases at J, with 11 bases between the two ends. CDR3 length equals 14 residues. Germline V lookup: CDR1 MNHEY, CDR2 SMNVEV (reference sequence). CDR3 loop: CASSGRRVTDTQYF. The DNA of the CDR3 is TGTGCCAGCAGTGGTCGCAGGGTCACAGATACGCAGTATTTT.

The chain has TRBV3-1 and TRBJ1-4; perhaps TRBD1 as D (5 bases). Trimming took off 4 bases at V and 1 base at J, with 13 bases between the two ends. Germline CDR1 LGHDT, CDR2 YNNKEL (reference sequence). CDR3 length: 16 amino acids. The CDR3 here is CASSPVRGETNEKLFF. As DNA, the CDR3 is TGTGCCAGCAGCCCAGTTCGGGGGGAAACTAATGAAAAACTGTTTTTT.

A few counts support this clonotype. V is TRBV20-1 and J is TRBJ2-7; D not resolved. This CDR3 has 13 residues. The V gene's germline CDR1 is DFQATT and CDR2 SNEGSKA (reference sequence). Trimming shortened V by 3 bases and J by 0 bases, and 9 bases separated the two germline ends. The CDR3, as DNA: TGCAGTGCTAGTTCCGGAAGCTCCTACGAGCAGTACTTC. Its translation: CSASSGSSYEQYF.

The table lists this clonotype with many counts. The chain is built from TRBV10-3 and TRBJ2-6; D is undetermined. V lost 5 bases, J lost 2 bases, and 13 bases lay in between. Germline-derived CDR1 and CDR2 are ENHRY and SYGVKD. The CDR3 length is 16 residues. The CDR3 sequence is CAISTGPKTGANVLTF. The CDR3 DNA follows: TGTGCCATCAGTACCGGACCGAAAACTGGGGCCAACGTCCTGACTTTC.

V gene TRBV7-2 combines with J gene TRBJ1-1, with D uncertain. The CDR3 sequence is 13 residues long. Germline values: CDR1 SGHTA, CDR2 FQGNSA. Trimming cost V 3 bases and J 4 bases, with 9 bases left between them. In DNA, the CDR3 is TGTGCCAGCAGCTTTAGGGCGGGCACTGAAGCTTTCTTT. Protein sequence: CASSFRAGTEAFF.

The chain recombines TRBV7-2 with TRBJ1-1; 8 nucleotides match TRBD1. Trimming removed 2 bases from V and 0 bases from J; junction bases left unmatched: 8. CDR1 SGHTA and CDR2 FQGNSA come from the germline V gene. The CDR3 covers 17 residues. In DNA, the CDR3 is TGTGCCAGCAGCTTATTACAGGGGGAGCTCATGAACACTGAAGCTTTCTTT. Translation: CASSLLQGELMNTEAFF.

This clonotype was recorded many times. The J gene is TRBJ2-1, the V gene TRBV29-1, with D perhaps being TRBD1 or TRBD2 (5 bases each). This CDR3 region has 13 residues. Germline-derived CDR1 and CDR2 are SQVTM and ANQGSEA. The germline V and J ends were trimmed by 4 bases and 7 bases, with 14 bases remaining between them. In DNA form, the CDR3 reads TGCAGCGTTGTCAGGGACGTAGTGAATGAGCAGTTCTTC. Residues: CSVVRDVVNEQFF.

The chain carries TRBV30 and TRBJ1-4; no clear D gene. This CDR3 is 15 amino acids long. The V end lost 2 bases, the J end lost 7 bases, and 17 bases lay between the germline ends. The germline CDR1 and CDR2 sequences are GTSNPN and SVGIG (reference sequence). This CDR3 reads CAWSPSQVGGEKLFF. The CDR3 region has the DNA TGTGCCTGGAGTCCTTCTCAGGTGGGAGGTGAAAAACTGTTTTTT.

The sample holds a few counts of this clonotype. The V and J genes are TRBV27 and TRBJ2-1; the match to TRBD2 covers 8 bases. Per the germline V gene, CDR1 is MNHEY and CDR2 is SMNVEV (reference sequence). This CDR3 has 15 residues. The junction had 11 bases not matched to a gene; V was cut back by 6 bases and J by 7 bases. In DNA, the CDR3 is TGTGCCAGCAGCACAGCGGGAGTTTTTATAAATGAGCAGTTCTTC. It specifies CASSTAGVFINEQFF.

The V call is TRBV5-1, the J call TRBJ2-2; unclear D gene. V lost 0 bases, J lost 5 bases, and 5 bases lay in between. The germline gives CDR1 SGHRS, CDR2 YFSETQ. CDR3 length: 13 amino acids. CDR3 protein: CASSLERTGELFF. CDR3 coding DNA: TGCGCCAGCAGCTTGGAAAGGACCGGGGAGCTGTTTTTT.

J is TRBJ1-6 and V is TRBV4-1; 7 nucleotides align to TRBD1. The CDR3 has 15 residues. V gave up 3 bases and J gave up 6 bases; unmatched junction bases: 5. CDR1 and CDR2 from the germline V gene are MGHRA and YSYEKL. In DNA, the CDR3 is TGCGCCAGCAGCCAGGAAGGACAGGCTAATTCACCCCTCCACTTT. This translates into CASSQEGQANSPLHF.

This chain uses TRBV30 with TRBJ2-1; perhaps TRBD1 as D (5 bases). This CDR3 contains 11 residues. Germline V gene data show CDR1 as GTSNPN and CDR2 as SVGIG (reference sequence). V dropped 5 bases and J dropped 9 bases, with 11 bases sitting between them. The CDR3 sequence is CAWGVQGEQFF. The CDR3 coding sequence is TGTGCCTGGGGGGTCCAGGGTGAGCAGTTCTTC.

This clonotype was counted a few times. The chain couples TRBV20-1 to TRBJ2-3, with D tentatively TRBD2 (8 bases). Germline loops: CDR1 DFQATT, CDR2 SNEGSKA (reference sequence). Trimming shortened V by 3 bases and J by 5 bases, and 24 bases separated the two germline ends. There are 17 residues in the CDR3. The CDR3 DNA follows: TGCAGTGCTAGTTACAGGGGACCCGGGAGGGTGGAAGATACGCAGTATTTT. Protein: CSASYRGPGRVEDTQYF.

This clonotype was picked up a small number of times. V gene TRBV7-2 combines with J gene TRBJ2-2; TRBD1 agrees at 8 bases. J was trimmed by 7 bases and V by 7 bases; bases with no gene match: 11. Germline V lookup: CDR1 SGHTA, CDR2 FQGNSA. This CDR3 has 15 residues. CDR3 nucleotides: TGTGCCAGCATCCGGGACAGGTCCCTGATCGGGGAGCTGTTTTTT. Its translation is CASIRDRSLIGELFF.

A note on this clonotype: A clone one base away is much larger, so this may be a read error. V is TRBV5-1 and J is TRBJ2-1; no clear D. The CDR3 contains 15 residues. The V end was cut by 0 bases, the J end by 0 bases, with 7 bases between. Germline V gives CDR1 SGHRS, CDR2 YFSETQ. The CDR3 loop is CASSLAFSSYNEQFF. The CDR3 DNA follows: TGCGCCAGCAGCTTGGCCTTCAGCTCCTACAATGAGCAGTTCTTC.

The V and J genes are TRBV6-1 and TRBJ2-1; TRBD2 matches at 8 bases. V shed 6 bases, J shed 7 bases, and the junction held 14 bases outside the gene matches. CDR3 length: 16 residues. CDR1 MNHNS and CDR2 SASEGT come from the germline V gene. CDR3 DNA: TGTGCCAGCAGCGGCGGTGGCGCGGGAGGAGTGAATGAGCAGTTCTTC. It translates to CASSGGGAGGVNEQFF.

This rearrangement joins TRBV12-3 or TRBV12-4 to TRBJ2-1, with 16 positions matching TRBD2. The V gene end was trimmed by 6 bases and the J gene end by 8 bases; junction bases not matched to a gene: 7. The CDR3 length is 16 residues. CDR3: CASRPGTSGRAHEQFF. CDR3 bases: TGTGCCAGCAGGCCCGGGACTAGCGGGAGGGCCCATGAGCAGTTCTTC.

The V call is TRBV20-1, the J call TRBJ1-2, with TRBD1 matching over 7 bases. Germline CDR1 is DFQATT and CDR2 is SNEGSKA (reference sequence). V lost 0 bases and J lost 2; bases outside the gene matches: 3. This CDR3 is 14 amino acids long. CDR3: CSAREIQGNYGYTF. In DNA form, the CDR3 reads TGCAGTGCTAGAGAAATACAGGGGAACTATGGCTACACCTTC.

This clonotype has more than one count but fewer than ten. The V and J genes are TRBV5-1 and TRBJ1-2, with D possibly TRBD1 on 6 matching bases. CDR1 SGHRS and CDR2 YFSETQ come from the germline V gene. This CDR3 spans 15 amino acids. Trimming removed 2 bases from V and 0 bases from J, with 11 bases in between. The CDR3 region is CASSFEGHSNYGYTF. CDR3 nucleotide sequence: TGCGCCAGCAGCTTTGAGGGACACTCTAACTATGGCTACACCTTC.

This clonotype occurred many times. The chain employs TRBV12-3 or TRBV12-4 and TRBJ1-2; D possibly corresponds to TRBD1 (6 bases). Trimming left V 7 bases short and J 2 bases short, with 23 bases between. This CDR3 has 17 amino acids. The CDR3 coding sequence is TGTGCCAGCACCGTAAGGGGACATTCCCGGACAAACTATGGCTACACCTTC. Translated, it gives CASTVRGHSRTNYGYTF.

This clonotype turned up a few times. The rearrangement joins TRBV20-1 to TRBJ2-2; the D gene is possibly TRBD2 (6 bases). The CDR3 is 14 amino acids. Trimming took 3 bases from V and 1 from J, leaving 9 bases between them. Per germline, CDR1 DFQATT and CDR2 SNEGSKA (reference sequence). CDR3 DNA sequence: TGCAGTGCTAGGCTTAGCGGGAACACCGGGGAGCTGTTTTTT. The encoded protein is CSARLSGNTGELFF.

This chain joins TRBV7-2 and TRBJ2-7; 8 nucleotides agree with TRBD2. Unmatched junction bases numbered 11, after V lost 6 bases and J lost 7 bases. Germline-derived CDR1 and CDR2 are SGHTA and FQGNSA. The CDR3 totals 14 residues. This chain's CDR3 is CASSYGTRVREQYF. In nucleotides, the CDR3 is TGTGCCAGCAGTTACGGGACTAGAGTACGGGAGCAGTACTTC.

This chain uses TRBV20-1 with TRBJ2-7, with 8 bases aligning to TRBD2. This CDR3 is built from 14 residues. The J segment lost 3 bases and the V segment lost 3 bases, leaving 7 bases of the junction unmatched. Germline V CDR1 and CDR2: DFQATT, SNEGSKA (reference sequence). This chain's CDR3 is CSASGAGGLYEQYF. CDR3 bases: TGCAGTGCTAGCGGGGCGGGGGGTCTCTACGAGCAGTACTTC.

This clonotype was detected a few times. CDR3 region: CSARVDRVTDTQYF. For the CDR3, the DNA is TGCAGTGCTAGAGTTGACAGGGTCACAGATACGCAGTATTTT. The chain is built from TRBV20-1 and TRBJ2-3; 7 bases fit TRBD1. The CDR3 runs to 14 residues. The germline CDR1 and CDR2 sequences are DFQATT and SNEGSKA (reference sequence). The J segment lost 2 bases and the V segment lost 1 base, leaving 3 bases of the junction unmatched.

This chain uses TRBV29-1 with TRBJ1-2; maybe TRBD1 (5 bases). The germline V and J ends were trimmed by 6 bases and 6 bases, with 8 bases remaining between them. The CDR3 contains 10 residues. From germline, CDR1 is SQVTM and CDR2 ANQGSEA. The CDR3 DNA follows: TGCAGCGTCAGGGTAAATGGCTACACCTTC. Protein: CSVRVNGYTF.

This clonotype has only a few counts. The chain employs TRBV5-8 and TRBJ2-1, with D possibly TRBD1 on 6 matching bases. This CDR3 is built from 15 residues. The germline gives CDR1 SGHTS, CDR2 YDEGEE. V was clipped by 5 bases and J by 7 bases, with 19 bases between them. The CDR3 bases are TGTGCCAGCAGTGGTTGGGACACGCAGGGTAATGAGCAGTTCTTC. Translating it yields CASSGWDTQGNEQFF.

The chain is built from TRBV20-1 and TRBJ2-5; D not certain. The V gene lost 1 base and the J gene lost 5 bases, with 11 bases spanning the gap. The CDR3 length is 13 residues. Per the germline V gene, CDR1 is DFQATT and CDR2 is SNEGSKA (reference sequence). This chain's CDR3 is CSARGGAGETQYF. As DNA, the CDR3 is TGCAGTGCTAGAGGCGGCGCTGGGGAGACCCAGTACTTC.

In its sample, this clonotype was seen a few times. This chain links TRBV11-2 with TRBJ2-1; maybe TRBD2 (6 bases). The germline gives CDR1 SGHAT, CDR2 FQNNGV. The CDR3 is 16 residues long. Between the trimmed V and J ends, which lost 4 bases and 12 bases, there was a span of 25 bases. CDR3 region: CASSSPRDSVPVGQFF. The CDR3 DNA follows: TGTGCCAGCAGCTCACCCCGGGACTCCGTGCCGGTCGGGCAGTTCTTC.

A note on this clonotype: Germline and junction disagree at one end, which may indicate a read error. This chain joins TRBV9 and TRBJ2-1; 11 nucleotides agree with TRBD2. Looked up from germline, CDR1 is SGDLS and CDR2 is YYNGEE. The CDR3 runs 14 residues. The CDR3 DNA follows: TGTGCCAGTAGCGGGGGGGCTGGGCCTAGTGAGCAGTTCTTC. It yields the protein CASSGGAGPSEQFF.

This clonotype was detected a few times. This chain connects TRBV20-1 to TRBJ2-7, with TRBD2 matching over 8 bases. V lost 8 bases, J lost 3 bases, and 6 bases stayed unmatched. Per the germline V gene, CDR1 is DFQATT and CDR2 is SNEGSKA (reference sequence). This CDR3 region has 12 residues. The CDR3 spells CSFSGASYEQYF. CDR3 in DNA: TGCAGTTTTAGCGGGGCCAGCTACGAGCAGTACTTC.